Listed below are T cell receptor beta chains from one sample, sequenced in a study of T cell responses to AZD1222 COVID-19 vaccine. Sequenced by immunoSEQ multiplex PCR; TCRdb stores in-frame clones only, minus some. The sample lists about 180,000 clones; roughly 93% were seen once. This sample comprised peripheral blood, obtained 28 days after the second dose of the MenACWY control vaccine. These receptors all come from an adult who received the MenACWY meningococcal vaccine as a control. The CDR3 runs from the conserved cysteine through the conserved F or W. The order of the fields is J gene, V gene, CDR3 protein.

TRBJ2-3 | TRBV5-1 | CASSLRGGIGDTQYF
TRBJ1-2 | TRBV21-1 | CASSKVKGRTNYGYTF
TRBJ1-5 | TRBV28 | CASSLLNSNQPQHF
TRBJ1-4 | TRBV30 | CAWGSATNEKLFF
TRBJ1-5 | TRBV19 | CASSDSRDQPQHF
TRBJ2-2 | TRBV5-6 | CASSWALGGTGELFF
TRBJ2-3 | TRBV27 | CASSPPGGTDTQYF
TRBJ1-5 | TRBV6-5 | CASSQYKNQPQHF
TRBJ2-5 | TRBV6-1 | CASSDRGSVGETQYF
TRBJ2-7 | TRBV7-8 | CASSTDRSYEQYF
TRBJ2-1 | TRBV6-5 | CASKVWTSGGDEQFF
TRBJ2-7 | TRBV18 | CASSPGTGTYEQYF
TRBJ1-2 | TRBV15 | CATSRDFGQERGYTF
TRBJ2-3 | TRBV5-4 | CASSLSQFTDTQYF
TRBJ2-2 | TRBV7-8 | CASSLFRTNTGELFF
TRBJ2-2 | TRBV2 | CASTQDRAAGELFF
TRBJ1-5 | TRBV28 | CASHSDYSNQPQHF
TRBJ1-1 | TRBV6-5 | CASSYGPDTEAFF
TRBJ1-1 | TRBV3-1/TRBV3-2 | CASSNQNTEAFF